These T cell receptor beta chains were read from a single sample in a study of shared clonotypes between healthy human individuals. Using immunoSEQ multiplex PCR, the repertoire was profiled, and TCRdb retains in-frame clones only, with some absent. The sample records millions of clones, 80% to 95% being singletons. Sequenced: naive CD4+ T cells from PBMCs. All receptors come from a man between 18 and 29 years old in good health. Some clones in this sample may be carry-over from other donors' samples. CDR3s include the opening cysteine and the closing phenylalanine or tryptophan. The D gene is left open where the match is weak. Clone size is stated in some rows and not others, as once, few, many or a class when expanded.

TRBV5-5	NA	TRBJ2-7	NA	TGTGCCAGCAGCTGGGCTGGGGGCAACTCCTACGAGCAGTACTTC	CASSWAGGNSYEQYF
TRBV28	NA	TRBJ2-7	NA	TGTGCCAGCAGTCGCCCCGGGAGAAGCTCCTACGAGCAGTACTTC	CASSRPGRSSYEQYF
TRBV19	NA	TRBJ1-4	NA	TGTGCCAGTAGTATGGGGAGCCGACAGGCAACTAATGAAAAACTGTTTTTT	CASSMGSRQATNEKLFF
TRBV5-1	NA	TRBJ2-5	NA	TGCGCCAGCAGCTTGACAGGGCCCGAGACCCAGTACTTC	CASSLTGPETQYF
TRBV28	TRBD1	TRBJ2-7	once	TGTGCCAGCAGTTCCCGGGACAGGGGAATGATCGAGCAGTACTTC	CASSSRDRGMIEQYF
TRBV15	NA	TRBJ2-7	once	TGTGCCACCAGCAGAGGCGGGACAGAGAGCTCCTACGAGCAGTACTTC	CATSRGGTESSYEQYF
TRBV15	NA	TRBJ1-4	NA	TGTGCCACCAGCAGAGGACAGTATGAAAAACTGTTTTTT	CATSRGQYEKLFF
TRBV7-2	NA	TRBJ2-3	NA	TGTGCCAGCAGCTTAGGGCTGCTCGGAGATACGCAGTATTTT	CASSLGLLGDTQYF
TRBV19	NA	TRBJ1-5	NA	TGTGCCAGTGGGAGGGGTATTAGCAATCAGCCCCAGCATTTT	CASGRGISNQPQHF
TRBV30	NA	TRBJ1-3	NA	TGTGCCTGGTCCTTCGGCTCTTCCTCTGGAAACACCATATATTTT	CAWSFGSSSGNTIYF
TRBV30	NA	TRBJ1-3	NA	TGTGCCTCGAAGAGCTCTGGAAACACCATATATTTT	CASKSSGNTIYF
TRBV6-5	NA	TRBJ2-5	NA	TGTGCCAGCAGTTTGGTAGACCAAGAGACCCAGTACTTC	CASSLVDQETQYF
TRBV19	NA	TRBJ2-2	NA	TGTGCCAGTAGGGGAGACCAGATCAGGTTCGCGAACACCGGGGAGCTGTTTTTT	CASRGDQIRFANTGELFF
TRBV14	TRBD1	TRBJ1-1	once	TGTGCCAGCAGCTCCCGGACAGGTAGGAACACTGAAGCTTTCTTT	CASSSRTGRNTEAFF
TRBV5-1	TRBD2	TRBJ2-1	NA	TGCGCCAGCAGCTTTACGGGCTCGGGACTAGCGGGACAGCAGTTCTTC	CASSFTGSGLAGQQFF
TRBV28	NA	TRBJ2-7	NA	TGTGCCAGCACCCACCTGTCGGACCGCCCCTACGAGCAGTACTTC	CASTHLSDRPYEQYF
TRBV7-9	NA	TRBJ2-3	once	TGTGCCAGCAGCTCGTCCGTAGGGGCAGATACGCAGTATTTT	CASSSSVGADTQYF
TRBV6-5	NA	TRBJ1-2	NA	TGTGCCAGCAGCTCCCCCCGGGAAGGGGGCTATGGCTACACCTTC	CASSSPREGGYGYTF
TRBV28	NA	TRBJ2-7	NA	TGTGCCAGCAGTCAACCCGGGGGTTCCTACGAGCAGTACTTC	CASSQPGGSYEQYF
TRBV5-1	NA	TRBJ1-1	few	TGCGCCAGCAGCTTGCGGACAGCTAACACTGAAGCTTTCTTT	CASSLRTANTEAFF
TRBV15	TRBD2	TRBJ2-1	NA	TGTGCCACCAGCAGGGGGACTAGCGGTAATCAGCAGTTCTTC	CATSRGTSGNQQFF
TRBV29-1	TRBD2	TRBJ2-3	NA	TGCAGCGTTGAGGGTAGAGGCGGGAGTACGGCAGTGAAAGATACAGATACGCAGTATTTT	CSVEGRGGSTAVKDTDTQYF
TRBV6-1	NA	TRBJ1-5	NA	TGTGCCAGCGGAGGGTATAGCAATCAGCCCCAGCATTTT	CASGGYSNQPQHF
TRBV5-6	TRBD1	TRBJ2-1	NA	TGTGCCAGCAGCTTCGACAGGGTCCCTTACAATGAGCAGTTCTTC	CASSFDRVPYNEQFF
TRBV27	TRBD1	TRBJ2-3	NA	TGTGCCAGCAGCAACAGGGGTGGCAGGGATACGCAGTATTTT	CASSNRGGRDTQYF
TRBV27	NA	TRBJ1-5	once	TGTGCCAGCAGTCCGGGGACCTCGGGCAGGAATCAGCCCCAGCATTTT	CASSPGTSGRNQPQHF
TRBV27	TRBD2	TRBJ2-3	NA	TGTGCCAGCAGTTTAGCGGGAGGCACAGATACGCAGTATTTT	CASSLAGGTDTQYF
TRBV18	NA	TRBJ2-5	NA	TGTGCCAGCTCACCGAATGGACAGCTTGTGGAGACCCAGTACTTC	CASSPNGQLVETQYF
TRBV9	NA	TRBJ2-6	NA	TGTGCCAGCAGCCAGCTAGGAGCTGGGGCCAACGTCCTGACTTTC	CASSQLGAGANVLTF
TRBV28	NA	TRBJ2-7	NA	TGTGCCAGCAGTTCCCCCGGGACAGTAGCGGGCGAGCAGTACTTC	CASSSPGTVAGEQYF
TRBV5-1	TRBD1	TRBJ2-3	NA	TGCGCCAGCAGCTTTGGACAGGGGACAGATACGCAGTATTTT	CASSFGQGTDTQYF
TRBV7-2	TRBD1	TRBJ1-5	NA	TGTGCCAGCAGCTTAGCCAGGACAGGGTTCAATCAGCCCCAGCATTTT	CASSLARTGFNQPQHF
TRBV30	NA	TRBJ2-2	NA	TGTGCCTGGAGTGTACCTCTAACTCGGGCAACCAGGGGTCCCACCGGGGAGCTGTTTTTT	CAWSVPLTRATRGPTGELFF
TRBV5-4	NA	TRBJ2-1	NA	TGTGCCAGCAGCTTGGGTGGGGGCTCCTACAATGAGCAGTTCTTC	CASSLGGGSYNEQFF
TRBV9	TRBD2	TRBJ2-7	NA	TGTGCCAGCAGCCATATTCGACGACTAGCGGTATACGAGCAGTACTTC	CASSHIRRLAVYEQYF
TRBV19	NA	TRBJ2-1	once	TGTGCCAGTAGTCTCTCTTTCTCCTACAATGAGCAGTTCTTC	CASSLSFSYNEQFF
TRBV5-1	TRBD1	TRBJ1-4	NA	TGCGCCAGCAGGAGAAGGACAGGGGATTTTAATGAAAAACTGTTTTTT	CASRRRTGDFNEKLFF
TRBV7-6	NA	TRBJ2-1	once	TGTGCCAGCAGCCCGTTAGGGCCGGGTCCCCATGAGCAGTTCTTC	CASSPLGPGPHEQFF
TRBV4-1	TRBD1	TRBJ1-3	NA	TGCGCCAGCAGCCAAAACAGGGGGCCTGGAAACACCATATATTTT	CASSQNRGPGNTIYF
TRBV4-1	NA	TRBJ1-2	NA	TGCGCCAGCAGCCAAGGAAAAGGGGTCCTATATGGCTACACCTTC	CASSQGKGVLYGYTF
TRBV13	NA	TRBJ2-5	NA	TGTGCCAGCAGCTTCCGAGAGGAGGAGACCCAGTACTTC	CASSFREEETQYF
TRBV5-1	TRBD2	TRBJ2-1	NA	TGCGCCAGCAGCTTGGTCTCGCTAGCGGGAGTGAATGAGCAGTTCTTC	CASSLVSLAGVNEQFF
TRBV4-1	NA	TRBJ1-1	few	TGCGCCAGCAGCCAAGGCGCATCGGTGGGGTGGAGTACTGAAGCTTTCTTT	CASSQGASVGWSTEAFF
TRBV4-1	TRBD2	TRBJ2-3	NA	TGCGCCAGCTCCAAGACTAGCGGGAGAGCAGATACGCAGTATTTT	CASSKTSGRADTQYF
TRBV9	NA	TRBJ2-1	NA	TGTGCCAGCAGCCCTAAGGGCGTTGCGAGGTCCCTCTTC	CASSPKGVARSLF
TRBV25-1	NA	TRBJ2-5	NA	TGTGCCAGCAGCAGAGATGGGCGCACAGACCAAGAGACCCAGTACTTC	CASSRDGRTDQETQYF
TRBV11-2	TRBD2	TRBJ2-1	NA	TGTGCCAGCAGCCTAACCCTCACTAGCGGAGGCTACAATGAGCAGTTCTTC	CASSLTLTSGGYNEQFF
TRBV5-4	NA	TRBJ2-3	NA	TGTGCCAGCAGCTTGGTACAGGGGAGGTGGGATACGCAGTATTTT	CASSLVQGRWDTQYF
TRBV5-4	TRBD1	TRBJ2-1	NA	TGTGCCAGCAGCTGGCCGGGGACAGGGCCCAATGAGCAGTTCTTC	CASSWPGTGPNEQFF
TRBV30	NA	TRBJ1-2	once	TGTGCCTGGAGTGGGGGGGTTTACTATGGCTACACCTTC	CAWSGGVYYGYTF
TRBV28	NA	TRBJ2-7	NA	TGTGCCAGCAGCTTTACAGGGTTCTACGAGCAGTACTTC	CASSFTGFYEQYF
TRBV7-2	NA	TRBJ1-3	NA	TGTGCCAGCAGCTTAGTAGCTCAGCCCGGGGGAAACACCATATATTTT	CASSLVAQPGGNTIYF
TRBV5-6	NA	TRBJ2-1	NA	TGTGCCAGCAGCCTATTTCCGGGTAATGAGCAGTTCTTC	CASSLFPGNEQFF
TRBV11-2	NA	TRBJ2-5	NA	TGTGCCAGCAGGTCAGAGACCCAGTACTTC	CASRSETQYF
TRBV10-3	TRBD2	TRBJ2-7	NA	TGTGCCATCAGTGAACTAGCGTTACGCTCCTACGAGCAGTACTTC	CAISELALRSYEQYF